This TCR beta chain was sequenced for a study of T cell responses to AZD1222 COVID-19 vaccine. Notes on the study in general: Reportedly, nearly half of unique spike TCRs recognized epitopes outside B.1.351/B.1.1.7 mutations. A rise in Spike-specific TCR breadth and depth followed two AZD1222 doses. The study identified only five or six AZD1222 recipients as seropositive at baseline.

With regard to this clone: Its antigen is as yet unknown.

The method was immunoSEQ multiplex PCR; TCRdb's version includes in-frame clones alone and lacks a portion of them. Here the sample spans 56,000 or so clones, 80% to 90% being singletons. The germline CDR1 and CDR2 sequences are MGHRA and YSYEKL. CDR3 length equals 11 residues. V lost 5 bases, J lost 5 bases, and 6 bases lay in between. Sequenced material: peripheral blood, taken on day 0 of AZD1222 vaccination. The chain has TRBV4-1 and TRBJ1-2; D unresolved. The source of this sequence is an adult in good health. In DNA form, the CDR3 reads TGCGCCAGCAGCTCGACGTATGGCTACACCTTC. Translated: CASSSTYGYTF.